This T cell receptor (beta chain) was found in a study of blood T cell repertoires in COVID-19. Generated by immunoSEQ multiplex PCR, the TCRdb table keeps only in-frame clones and is missing some. The profile shows approximately 290,000 clones, 80% to 90% of them singletons. CDR3 length: 14 amino acids. Trimming cost V 8 bases and J 4 bases; bases outside gene matches: 10. Germline CDR1 reads MDHEN; CDR2 reads SYDVKM. The sequence was collected from a woman aged 30 to 39 who had recovered from COVID-19. Sample: PBMCs or T cells enriched from blood (not recorded which). The chain couples TRBV28 to TRBJ2-5; 7 nucleotides match TRBD1. The CDR3 DNA follows: TGTGCCAGCGCTATCCCGGGACAGCCAGAGACCCAGTACTTC. Its translation is CASAIPGQPETQYF.